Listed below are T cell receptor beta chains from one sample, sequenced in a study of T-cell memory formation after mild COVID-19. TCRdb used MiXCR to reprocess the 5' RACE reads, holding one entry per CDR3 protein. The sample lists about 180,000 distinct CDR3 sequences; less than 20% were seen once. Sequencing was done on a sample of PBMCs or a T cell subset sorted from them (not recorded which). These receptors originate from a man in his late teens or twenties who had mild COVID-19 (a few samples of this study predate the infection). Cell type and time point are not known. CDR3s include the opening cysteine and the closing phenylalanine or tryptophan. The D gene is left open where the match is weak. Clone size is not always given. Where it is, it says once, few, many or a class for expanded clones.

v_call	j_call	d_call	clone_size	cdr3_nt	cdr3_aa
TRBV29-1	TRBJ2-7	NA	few	TGCAGCGTTGAAGTCAAGGGGTCCCCCTACGAGCAGTACTTC	CSVEVKGSPYEQYF
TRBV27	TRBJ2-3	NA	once	TGTGCCAGCAGTTCCGACTTCACAGATACGCAGTATTTT	CASSSDFTDTQYF
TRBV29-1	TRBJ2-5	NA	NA	TGCAGCGCACCGTCTACAGGCCAAGAGACCCAGTACTTC	CSAPSTGQETQYF
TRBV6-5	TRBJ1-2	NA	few	TGTGCCAGCAGTACCACTTGGGGGTCCCTCCCCTCCTATGGCTACACCTTC	CASSTTWGSLPSYGYTF
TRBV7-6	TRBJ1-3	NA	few	TGTGCCAGCAGCTCCCGCCAGTTTGGAAACACCATATATTTT	CASSSRQFGNTIYF
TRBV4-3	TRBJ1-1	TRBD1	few	TGCGCCAGCAGCCAAGACAGGGGGCTCGTTCCAGCTTTCTTT	CASSQDRGLVPAFF
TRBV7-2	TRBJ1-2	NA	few	TGTGCCAGCAGCTTATATCCTTCAGGTGGCTACACCTTC	CASSLYPSGGYTF
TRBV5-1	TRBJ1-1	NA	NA	TGCGCCAGCAGCCCGGGCCATCGACAAGGGTTTCTAGCTTTCTTT	CASSPGHRQGFLAFF
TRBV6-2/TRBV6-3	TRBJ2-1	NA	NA	TGTGCCAGCAGCTACCAGGGCGGTGAGCAGTTCTTC	CASSYQGGEQFF
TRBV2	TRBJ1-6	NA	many	TGTGCCAGCAGTGGGGACACATATTCACCCCTCCACTTT	CASSGDTYSPLHF
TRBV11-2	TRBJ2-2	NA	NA	TGTGCCAGCAGCTCAGGGGTTCTGAACACCGGGGAGCTGTTTTTT	CASSSGVLNTGELFF
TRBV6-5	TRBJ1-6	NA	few	TGTGCCAGCAGTTACTTTGTCGGTGAAGCAGGGATGGATTCACCCCTCCACTTT	CASSYFVGEAGMDSPLHF
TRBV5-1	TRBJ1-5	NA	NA	TGCGCCAGCAGTCTAACAGGAGCCGGGAATCAGCCCCAGCATTTT	CASSLTGAGNQPQHF
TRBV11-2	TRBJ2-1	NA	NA	TGTGCCAGCAGCCCCGTTACTAGGGGGTATGAGCAGTTCTTC	CASSPVTRGYEQFF
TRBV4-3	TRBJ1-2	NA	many	TGCGCCAGCAGCCAAGATTGGGGGAACTATGGCTACACCTTC	CASSQDWGNYGYTF
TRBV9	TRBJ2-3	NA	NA	TGTGCCAGCAGCGTAGCCCCAGGGCGGACAGATACGCAGTATTTT	CASSVAPGRTDTQYF
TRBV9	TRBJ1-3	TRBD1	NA	TGTGCCAGCAGCGTAGACAGGGGGTCCGGAAACACCATATATTTT	CASSVDRGSGNTIYF
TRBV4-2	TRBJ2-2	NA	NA	TGTGCCAGCAGCCAAGATTTCGGGGCTAGCGTCGGGGAGCTGTTTTTT	CASSQDFGASVGELFF
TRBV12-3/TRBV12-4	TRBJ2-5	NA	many	TGTGCCAGCAGTTTGGGAACCACACAAAGAGAGACCCAGTACTTC	CASSLGTTQRETQYF
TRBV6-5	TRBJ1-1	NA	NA	TGTGCCAGCAGTTACTCGAGGTGGGAGGACACTGAAGCTTTCTTT	CASSYSRWEDTEAFF
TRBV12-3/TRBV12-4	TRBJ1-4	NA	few	TGTGCCAGCAGCCGAACCGGGAGATCACTGTTTTTT	CASSRTGRSLFF
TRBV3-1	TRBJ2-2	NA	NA	TGTGCCAGCAGCCAAGAAGGTGCGCAAGGCACCGGGGAGCTGTTTTTT	CASSQEGAQGTGELFF
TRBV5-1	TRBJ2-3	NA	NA	TGCGCCAGCAGCTTGGGGGCAGTCGGTGGGACAGATACGCAGTATTTT	CASSLGAVGGTDTQYF
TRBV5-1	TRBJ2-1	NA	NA	TGCGCCAGCAGAGGTGATGAGCAGTTCTTC	CASRGDEQFF
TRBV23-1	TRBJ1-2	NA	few	TGCGCCAGCAGTCAATCTAAAGGCAGCAACTATGGCTACACCTTC	CASSQSKGSNYGYTF
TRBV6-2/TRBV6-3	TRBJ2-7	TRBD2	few	TGTGCCAGCACCAAGTTAGCGGGGGGCCGCGAGCAGTACTTC	CASTKLAGGREQYF
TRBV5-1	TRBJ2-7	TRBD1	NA	TGCGCCAGCAGCGATTGGGACAGGGGCGGCGGGCAGTACTTC	CASSDWDRGGGQYF
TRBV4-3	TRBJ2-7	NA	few	TGCGCCAGCAGCCAAGAGAGGGGGTACCTTACTCCCTACGAGCAGTACTTC	CASSQERGYLTPYEQYF
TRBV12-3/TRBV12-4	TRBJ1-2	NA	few	TGTGCCAGCGGGGATTCTAACTATGGCTACACCTTC	CASGDSNYGYTF
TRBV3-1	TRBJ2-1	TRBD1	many	TGTGCCAGCAGCCAAGCCCCAGGGACAGGGGTTGGTGAGCAGTTCTTC	CASSQAPGTGVGEQFF
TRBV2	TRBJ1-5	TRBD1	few	TGTGCCAGCAATGACAGGGGGTCTGGCAATCAGCCCCAGCATTTT	CASNDRGSGNQPQHF
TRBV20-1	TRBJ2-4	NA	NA	TGCAGTGCTACCTCGTTCTGGACGGCGATGCGGGGCCAGTACTTC	CSATSFWTAMRGQYF
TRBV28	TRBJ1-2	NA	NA	TGTTCCAGCAGTTTGAACTCCCTCGGCGCGAGGGGCTACACCTTC	CSSSLNSLGARGYTF
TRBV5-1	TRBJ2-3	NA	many	TGTGCCAGCAGAAGCGGGAGCACAGATACGCAGTATTTT	CASRSGSTDTQYF
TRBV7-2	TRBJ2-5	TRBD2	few	TGTGCCAGCAGCCGGAGCGGGGGTGGGGAGACCCAGTACTTC	CASSRSGGGETQYF
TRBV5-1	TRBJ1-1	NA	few	TGCGCCAGCAGCTTGGAAGCAGGGGTGCGGGTGGCTTTCTTT	CASSLEAGVRVAFF
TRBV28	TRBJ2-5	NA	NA	TGTGCCAGCAGTGGGGCGGGGGCCTACCAAGAGACCCAGTACTTC	CASSGAGAYQETQYF
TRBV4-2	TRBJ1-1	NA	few	TGTGCCAGCAGCCAAGGAAGTATAGGGCGGACTGAAGCTTTCTTT	CASSQGSIGRTEAFF
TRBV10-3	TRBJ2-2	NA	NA	TGTGCCATCAGGTCCTTCTCAGCTAACACCGGGGAGCTGTTTTTT	CAIRSFSANTGELFF
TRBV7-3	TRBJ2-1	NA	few	TGTGCCAGCAGCCCGGTAGGGGGGCACTACAATGAGCAGTTCTTC	CASSPVGGHYNEQFF
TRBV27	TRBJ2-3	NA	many	TGCGCCAGCAGCTTGGGGGACACAGATACGCAGTATTTT	CASSLGDTDTQYF
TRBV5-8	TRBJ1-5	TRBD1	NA	TGTGCCAGCAATCGGGACAGGGGGCGTTCGAAGCCCCAGCATTTT	CASNRDRGRSKPQHF
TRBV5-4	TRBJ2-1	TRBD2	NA	TGTGCCAGCAGCCGGGTCAGCGGGGGGTCCTACAATGAGCAGTTCTTC	CASSRVSGGSYNEQFF
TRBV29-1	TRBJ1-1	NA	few	TGCAGCGCCTCCCAAGACGCCGGATTGAACACTGAAGCTTTCTTT	CSASQDAGLNTEAFF
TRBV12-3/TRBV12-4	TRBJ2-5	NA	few	TGTGCCAGCAGTTTAAGGGCCCAAGAGACCCAGTACTTC	CASSLRAQETQYF
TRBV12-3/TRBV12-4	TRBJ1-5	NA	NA	TGTGCCAGCAGTTTTTCTCTTGGCAGGGGCTATCAGCCCCAGCATTTT	CASSFSLGRGYQPQHF
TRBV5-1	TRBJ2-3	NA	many	TGCGCCAGCAGCTTGGGGACTAACACAGATACGCAGTATTTT	CASSLGTNTDTQYF
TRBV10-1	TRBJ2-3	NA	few	TGCGCCAGCAGTGAGTCTGAGGCGGGGGCCTCAGATACGCAGTATTTT	CASSESEAGASDTQYF
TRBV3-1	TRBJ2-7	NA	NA	TGTGCCAGCAGCCAAGGGGCAGGCCCTACGGGTGAGCAGTACTTC	CASSQGAGPTGEQYF
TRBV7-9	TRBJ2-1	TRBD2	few	TGTGCCAGCAGCTTACCAGCGGGGGGGGACAATGAGCAGTTCTTC	CASSLPAGGDNEQFF